The 17 T cell receptor beta chains presented below share a single source sample, sequenced in a study of blood T cell repertoires in COVID-19. TCRdb's table, derived via immunoSEQ multiplex PCR, lists solely in-frame clones and lacks some. This table holds about 210,000 clones, approximately 86% found once. The specimen was peripheral blood. These receptors were taken from a man between 35 and 55 years old with acute or convalescent COVID-19.

The chain is built from TRBV30 and TRBJ2-5; a weak D match, TRBD1 (6 bases). CDR3 length equals 15 residues. Germline V gene lookup returns CDR1 GTSNPN and CDR2 SVGIG (reference sequence). Deletions cut 4 bases from V and 1 base from J, with 16 bases between. The chain's CDR3 is CAWNRVRGFQETQYF. CDR3 nucleotides: TGTGCCTGGAACCGGGTCAGGGGTTTCCAAGAGACCCAGTACTTC.

The rearrangement joins TRBV6-5 to TRBJ2-7; TRBD1 matches 10 bases. Germline CDR1 and CDR2: MNHEY and SVGAGI. There are 14 residues in the CDR3. With 0 bases clipped from V and 6 bases from J, the junction kept 2 bases outside the gene matches. The CDR3 coding sequence is TGTGCCAGCAGTTACTCAGACAGGGGGCCCGAGCAGTACTTC. This codes for CASSYSDRGPEQYF.

The chain uses TRBV6-5 and TRBJ2-3; no firm D call. The CDR3 has 14 amino acids. Germline V CDR1 and CDR2: MNHEY, SVGAGI. V was clipped by 5 bases and J by 0 bases, with 9 bases between them. CDR3 in amino acids: CASSLFLSTDTQYF. In DNA form, the CDR3 reads TGTGCCAGCAGTCTTTTTTTAAGCACAGATACGCAGTATTTT.

The chain carries TRBV9 and TRBJ1-2; D is uncertain. Germline CDR1 reads SGDLS; CDR2 reads YYNGEE. The CDR3 runs to 17 residues. Trimming stripped 0 bases from V and 0 bases from J, with 15 bases between. In DNA, the CDR3 is TGTGCCAGCAGCGTAGGGGCAGTTCCTCCAACTAACTATGGCTACACCTTC. Translation: CASSVGAVPPTNYGYTF.

The CDR3 coding sequence is TGTGCCACCTCGGGATCCTACGAGCAGTACTTC. Protein: CATSGSYEQYF. This rearrangement joins TRBV19 to TRBJ2-7, with D possibly TRBD2 on 5 matching bases. Germline V lookup: CDR1 LNHDA, CDR2 SQIVND (reference sequence). This CDR3 comprises 11 residues. V was pared by 10 bases and J by 1 base, with 8 bases between.

The chain uses TRBV6-4 and TRBJ2-2; 9 bases line up with TRBD2. The CDR3 has 14 residues. Germline assignment: CDR1 MRHNA and CDR2 SNTAGT. V shed 4 bases, J shed 7 bases, and the junction held 4 bases outside the gene matches. The CDR3 here is CASSVAGENGELFF. As DNA, the CDR3 is TGTGCCAGCAGTGTAGCGGGAGAGAACGGGGAGCTGTTTTTT.

V and J are TRBV24-1 and TRBJ1-5, with 8 nucleotides matching TRBD1. Germline CDR1 KGHDR, CDR2 SFDVKD. V lost 5 bases to trimming and J lost 8 bases; unmatched junction nucleotides: 7. The length of the CDR3 is 14 residues. CDR3 bases: TGTGCCACCAGTGCCACAGGGGGAGCTGAGCCCCAGCATTTT. It yields the protein CATSATGGAEPQHF.

The J gene is TRBJ2-1, the V gene TRBV27; 11 bases fit TRBD2. V shed 4 bases, J shed 4 bases, and the junction held 9 bases outside the gene matches. Germline values: CDR1 MNHEY, CDR2 SMNVEV (reference sequence). CDR3 size: 17 residues. The CDR3 nucleotides are TGTGCCAGCAGTTCGGAACTAGCGGGGGCCCATTACAATGAGCAGTTCTTC. Translated, it gives CASSSELAGAHYNEQFF.

The V gene is TRBV19, the J gene TRBJ2-1; 8 nucleotides align to TRBD1. J lost 7 bases, V lost 4 bases, and 9 bases had no gene match. Germline CDR1 reads LNHDA; CDR2 reads SQIVND (reference sequence). CDR3 length equals 15 residues. The CDR3, as DNA: TGTGCCAGTAGTAGAGGACAGGGAACCGTAAATGAGCAGTTCTTC. It encodes CASSRGQGTVNEQFF.

The chain is built from TRBV27 and TRBJ2-3, with 8 bases fitting TRBD2. Germline loops: CDR1 MNHEY, CDR2 SMNVEV (reference sequence). This CDR3 is 16 amino acids long. Trimming took 4 bases from V and 2 from J; bases not matched to a gene: 8. CDR3 sequence (DNA): TGTGCCAGCAGTTCTCGGGTAGCGGGACCCACAGATACGCAGTATTTT. It yields the protein CASSSRVAGPTDTQYF.

V gene TRBV28 combines with J gene TRBJ2-7; 8 bases are a match to TRBD1. The CDR3 is made up of 14 amino acids. Germline V gives CDR1 MDHEN, CDR2 SYDVKM. V gave up 2 bases and J gave up 2 bases; unmatched junction bases: 2. The CDR3 reads CASSLGRGPYEQYF. In DNA, the CDR3 is TGTGCCAGCAGTTTAGGCAGGGGGCCCTACGAGCAGTACTTC.

This chain links TRBV5-4 with TRBJ2-5; TRBD2 matches at 10 bases. CDR3 length: 16 amino acids. V lost 5 bases to trimming and J lost 4 bases; unmatched junction nucleotides: 11. In germline, CDR1 is SGHNT, CDR2 YYREEE (reference sequence). Written as DNA, the CDR3 is TGTGCCAGCAGTCCGGACCTAGCGGGAGTGGGAGAGACCCAGTACTTC. Protein: CASSPDLAGVGETQYF. The full variable domain, with the rest looked up from reference TRBV5-4 and TRBJ2-5, is ETGVTQSPTHLIKTRGQQVTLRCSSQSGHNTVSWYQQALGQGPQFIFQYYREEENGRGNFPPRFSGLQFPNYSSELNVNALELDDSALYLCASSPDLAGVGETQYFGPGTRLLVL.

The chain is built from TRBV3-1 (or the pseudogene TRBV3-2) and TRBJ2-2; a possible D gene is TRBD2 (6 bases). Trimming removed 1 base from V and 4 bases from J, with 10 bases in between. CDR1 and CDR2 from the germline V gene are LGHDT and YNNKEL (reference sequence). This CDR3 has 15 residues. CDR3 residues: CASSQVGTPTGELFF. The CDR3 DNA sequence: TGTGCCAGCAGCCAAGTAGGGACTCCCACCGGGGAGCTGTTTTTT.

The chain combines TRBV28 with TRBJ2-5; TRBD2 agrees at 7 bases. V gave up 8 bases and J gave up 0 bases; unmatched junction bases: 12. The CDR3 is 16 amino acids. Germline CDR1 reads MDHEN; CDR2 reads SYDVKM. The CDR3 loop reads CASSPSSGLYQETQYF. The CDR3 coding sequence is TGTGCCAGCTCCCCCTCTAGCGGTTTGTACCAAGAGACCCAGTACTTC.

The chain links TRBV7-3 to TRBJ2-1; 10 nucleotides agree with TRBD2. V shed 4 bases and J 10 bases; nucleotides not matched to a gene: 10. Germline loops: CDR1 SGHTA, CDR2 FQGTGA. The CDR3 consists of 15 residues. CDR3 coding DNA: TGTGCCAGCAGCTCCCTAGCGGGAGTAAGGGAGGAGCAGTTCTTC. Protein product: CASSSLAGVREEQFF.

This CDR3 reads CASSAQGLNNSPLHF. In DNA form, the CDR3 reads TGTGCCAGCAGCGCCCAGGGACTTAATAATTCACCCCTCCACTTT. The genes are TRBV5-5 and TRBJ1-6; the D gene is possibly TRBD1 (5 bases). The germline V gene has CDR1 SGHKS and CDR2 YYEKEE (reference sequence). The CDR3 loop spans 15 amino acids. Trimming took 4 bases from V and 5 from J, leaving 13 bases between them.

The table lists this clone with a few counts. This rearrangement joins TRBV7-6 to TRBJ2-3; 9 nucleotides agree with TRBD2. The CDR3 contains 17 residues. The V gene's germline CDR1 is SGHVS and CDR2 FNYEAQ. The trim removed 1 base at V and 0 bases at J, leaving 5 bases unmatched. In DNA form, the CDR3 reads TGTGCCAGCAGCTTAGAGGAGGCGGGGGGGAGCACAGATACGCAGTATTTT. This translates into CASSLEEAGGSTDTQYF.